The 4 T cell receptor beta chains given below trace back to one sample, sequenced in a study of CD8+ T cells in alopecia areata. Once RNA had been extracted, it was reverse transcribed into cDNA to act as the sequencing template. The table came from immunoSEQ multiplex PCR; TCRdb's copy has only in-frame clones and leaves some out. The table has about 130,000 clones, about 49% seen once. The source material was CD8+ T cells sorted from blood, sampled at week 0. These receptors originate from a human donor with alopecia areata.

In this sample, this clone turned up a few times. In nucleotides, the CDR3 is TGTGCCAGCAGCCTGACAGGGGGAACCGGCGAGCAGTACTTC. It specifies CASSLTGGTGEQYF. V and J are TRBV5-4 and TRBJ2-7, with 9 positions matching TRBD1. The CDR3 covers 14 residues. CDR1 and CDR2 (germline): SGHNT, YYREEE (reference sequence). The trim removed 4 bases at V and 6 bases at J, leaving 8 bases unmatched.

V is TRBV6-1 and J is TRBJ1-5, with unresolved D. The CDR3 contains 15 residues. V lost 6 bases and J lost 6, with 18 bases in between. Germline CDR1 and CDR2: MNHNS and SASEGT. The CDR3 DNA reads TGTGCCAGCAGGGGTGTCAGGCGCGGCGGTCAGCCCCAGCATTTT. This translates into CASRGVRRGGQPQHF.

The chain links TRBV7-8 to TRBJ2-7, with D possibly being TRBD1 or TRBD2 (5 bases each). Germline CDR1 is SGHVS and CDR2 is FQNEAQ. V was clipped by 3 bases and J by 0 bases, with 9 bases between them. CDR3 length: 14 amino acids. As DNA, the CDR3 is TGTGCCAGCAGCTTCTTGGGACCCTCCTACGAGCAGTACTTC. Protein product: CASSFLGPSYEQYF.

This clone has only a few counts. The gene calls are TRBV29-1 and TRBJ2-7; D perhaps matches TRBD1 (5 bases). The germline CDR1 and CDR2 sequences are SQVTM and ANQGSEA. V gave up 4 bases and J gave up 5 bases, with 9 bases separating them. The CDR3 covers 11 residues. The CDR3 loop reads CSVAQGNEQYF. The CDR3, as DNA: TGCAGCGTTGCTCAGGGTAACGAGCAGTACTTC.